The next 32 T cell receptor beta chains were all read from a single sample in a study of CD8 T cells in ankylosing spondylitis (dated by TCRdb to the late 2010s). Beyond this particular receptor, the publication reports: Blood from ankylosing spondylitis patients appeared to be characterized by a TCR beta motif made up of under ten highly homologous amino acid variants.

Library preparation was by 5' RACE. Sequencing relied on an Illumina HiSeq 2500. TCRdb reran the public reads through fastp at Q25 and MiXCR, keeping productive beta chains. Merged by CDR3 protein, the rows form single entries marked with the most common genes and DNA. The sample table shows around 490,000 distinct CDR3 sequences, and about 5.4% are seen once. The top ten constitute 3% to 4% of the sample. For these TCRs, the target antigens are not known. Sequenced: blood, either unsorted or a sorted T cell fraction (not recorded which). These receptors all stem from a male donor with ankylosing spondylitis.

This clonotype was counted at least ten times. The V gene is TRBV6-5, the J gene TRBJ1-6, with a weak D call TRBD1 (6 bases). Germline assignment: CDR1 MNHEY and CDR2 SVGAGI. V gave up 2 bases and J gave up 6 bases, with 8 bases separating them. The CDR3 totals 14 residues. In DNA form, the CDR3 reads TGTGCCAGCAGTTACGGGACAAGTAATTCACCCCTCCACTTT. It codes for CASSYGTSNSPLHF.

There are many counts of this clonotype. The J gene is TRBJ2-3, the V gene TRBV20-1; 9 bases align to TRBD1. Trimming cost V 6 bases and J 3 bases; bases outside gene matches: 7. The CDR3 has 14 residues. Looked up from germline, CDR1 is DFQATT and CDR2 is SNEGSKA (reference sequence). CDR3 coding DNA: TGCAGTGCCCCGGGGGACAGGGCTACAGATACGCAGTATTTT. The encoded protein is CSAPGDRATDTQYF.

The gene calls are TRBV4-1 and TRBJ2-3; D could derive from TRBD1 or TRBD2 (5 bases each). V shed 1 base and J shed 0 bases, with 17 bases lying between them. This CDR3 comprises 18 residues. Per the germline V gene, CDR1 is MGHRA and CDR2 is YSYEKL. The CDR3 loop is CASSQAYGGGVSTDTQYF. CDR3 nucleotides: TGCGCCAGCAGCCAAGCCTACGGTGGGGGAGTGAGCACAGATACGCAGTATTTT.

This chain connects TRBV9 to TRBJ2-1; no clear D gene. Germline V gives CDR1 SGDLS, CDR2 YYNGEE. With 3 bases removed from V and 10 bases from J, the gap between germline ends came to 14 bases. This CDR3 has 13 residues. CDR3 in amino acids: CASSAGGPLEQFF. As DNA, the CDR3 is TGTGCCAGCAGCGCCGGTGGACCCCTAGAGCAGTTCTTC.

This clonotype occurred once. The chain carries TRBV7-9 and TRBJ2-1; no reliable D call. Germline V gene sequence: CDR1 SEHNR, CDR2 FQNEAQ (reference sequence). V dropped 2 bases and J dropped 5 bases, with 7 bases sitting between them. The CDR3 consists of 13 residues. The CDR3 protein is CASSLFSNNEQFF. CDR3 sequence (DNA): TGTGCCAGCAGCTTATTCAGTAACAATGAGCAGTTCTTC. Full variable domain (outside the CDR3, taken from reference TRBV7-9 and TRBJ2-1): DTGVSQNPRHKITKRGQNVTFRCDPISEHNRLYWYRQTLGQGPEFLTYFQNEAQLEKSRLLSDRFSAERPKGSFSTLEIQRTEQGDSAMYLCASSLFSNNEQFFGPGTRLTVL.

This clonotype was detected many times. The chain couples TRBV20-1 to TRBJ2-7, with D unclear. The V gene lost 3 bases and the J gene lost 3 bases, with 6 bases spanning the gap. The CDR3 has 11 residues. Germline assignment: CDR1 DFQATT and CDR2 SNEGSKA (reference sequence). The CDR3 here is CSASSVYEQYF. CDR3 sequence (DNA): TGCAGTGCTAGTTCTGTCTACGAGCAGTACTTC.

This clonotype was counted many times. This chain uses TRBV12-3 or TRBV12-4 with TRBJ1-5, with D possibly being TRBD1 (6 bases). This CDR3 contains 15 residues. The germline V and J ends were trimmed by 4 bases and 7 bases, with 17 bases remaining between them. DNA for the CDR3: TGTGCCAGCAGTTGGGGTGGCAGGGGAAAACAGCCCCAGCATTTT. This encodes CASSWGGRGKQPQHF.

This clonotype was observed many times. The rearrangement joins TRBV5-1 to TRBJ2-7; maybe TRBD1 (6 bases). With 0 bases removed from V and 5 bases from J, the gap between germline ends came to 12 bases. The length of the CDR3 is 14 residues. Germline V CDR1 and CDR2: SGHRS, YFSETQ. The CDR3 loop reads CASSLVQGPHEQYF. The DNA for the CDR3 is TGCGCCAGCAGCTTGGTTCAGGGGCCCCACGAGCAGTACTTC.

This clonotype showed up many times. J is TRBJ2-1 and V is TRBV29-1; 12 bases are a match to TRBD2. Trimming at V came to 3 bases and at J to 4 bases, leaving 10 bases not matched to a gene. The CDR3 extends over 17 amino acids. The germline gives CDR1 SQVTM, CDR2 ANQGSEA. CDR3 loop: CSVERLAGGLGYNEQFF. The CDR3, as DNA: TGCAGCGTTGAGAGGCTAGCGGGAGGGCTGGGGTACAATGAGCAGTTCTTC.

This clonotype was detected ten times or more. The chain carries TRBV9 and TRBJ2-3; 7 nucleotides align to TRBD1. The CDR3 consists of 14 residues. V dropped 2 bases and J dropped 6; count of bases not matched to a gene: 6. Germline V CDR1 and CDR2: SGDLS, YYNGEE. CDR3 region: CASSVGTVRDTQYF. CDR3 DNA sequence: TGTGCCAGCAGCGTCGGGACAGTCAGGGATACGCAGTATTTT.

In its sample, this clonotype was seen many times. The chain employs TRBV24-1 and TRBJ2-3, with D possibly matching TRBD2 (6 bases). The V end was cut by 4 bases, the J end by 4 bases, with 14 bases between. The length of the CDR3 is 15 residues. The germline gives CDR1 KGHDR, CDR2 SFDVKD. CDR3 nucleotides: TGTGCCACCAGTGACCCACGGAGGGGTGCAGATACGCAGTATTTT. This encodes CATSDPRRGADTQYF.

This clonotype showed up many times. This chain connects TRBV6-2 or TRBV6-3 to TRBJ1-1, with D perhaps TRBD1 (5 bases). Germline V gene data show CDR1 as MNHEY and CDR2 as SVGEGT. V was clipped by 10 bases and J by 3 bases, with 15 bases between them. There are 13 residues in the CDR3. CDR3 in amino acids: CATRGGGHTEAFF. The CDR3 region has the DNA TGTGCCACCCGCGGGGGGGGACACACTGAAGCTTTCTTT.

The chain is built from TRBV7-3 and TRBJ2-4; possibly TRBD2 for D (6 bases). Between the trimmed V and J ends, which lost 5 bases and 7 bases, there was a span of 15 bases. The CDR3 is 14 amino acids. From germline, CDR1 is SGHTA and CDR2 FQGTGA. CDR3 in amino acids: CASSPGVGGNIQYF. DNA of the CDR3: TGTGCCAGCAGCCCGGGCGTTGGGGGGAACATTCAGTACTTC.

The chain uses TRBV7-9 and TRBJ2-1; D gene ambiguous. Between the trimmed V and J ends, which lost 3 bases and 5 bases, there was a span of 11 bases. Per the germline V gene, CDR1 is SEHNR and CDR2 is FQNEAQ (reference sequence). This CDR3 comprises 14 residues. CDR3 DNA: TGTGCCAGCAGCTTGAGCAAAGCTCACAATGAGCAGTTCTTC. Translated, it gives CASSLSKAHNEQFF.

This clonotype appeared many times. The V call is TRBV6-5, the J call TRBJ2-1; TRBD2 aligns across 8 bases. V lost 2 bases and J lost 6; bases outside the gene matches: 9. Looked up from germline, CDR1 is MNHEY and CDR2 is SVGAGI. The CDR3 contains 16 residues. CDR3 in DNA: TGTGCCAGCAGTTACCCTAAGGGACTAGGGTCCAATGAGCAGTTCTTC. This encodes CASSYPKGLGSNEQFF.

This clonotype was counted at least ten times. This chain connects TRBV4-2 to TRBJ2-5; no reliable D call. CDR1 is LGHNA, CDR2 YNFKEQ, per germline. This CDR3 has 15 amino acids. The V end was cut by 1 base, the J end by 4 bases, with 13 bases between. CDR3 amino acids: CASSQGSVSGETQYF. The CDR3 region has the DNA TGTGCCAGCAGCCAAGGGTCCGTCAGTGGAGAGACCCAGTACTTC.

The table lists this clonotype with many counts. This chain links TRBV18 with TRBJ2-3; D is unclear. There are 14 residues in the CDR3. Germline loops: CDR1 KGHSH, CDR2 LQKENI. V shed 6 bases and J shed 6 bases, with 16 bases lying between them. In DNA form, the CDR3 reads TGTGCCAGCTCCCCCCGGAGCCGTTCGGATACGCAGTATTTT. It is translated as CASSPRSRSDTQYF.

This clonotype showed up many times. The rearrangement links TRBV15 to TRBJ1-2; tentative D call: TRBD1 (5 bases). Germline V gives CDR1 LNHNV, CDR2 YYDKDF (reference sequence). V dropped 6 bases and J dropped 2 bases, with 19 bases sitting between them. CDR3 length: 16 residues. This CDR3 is CATSRPPSGGNYGYTF. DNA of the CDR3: TGTGCCACCAGTCGACCACCTTCGGGGGGGAACTATGGCTACACCTTC.

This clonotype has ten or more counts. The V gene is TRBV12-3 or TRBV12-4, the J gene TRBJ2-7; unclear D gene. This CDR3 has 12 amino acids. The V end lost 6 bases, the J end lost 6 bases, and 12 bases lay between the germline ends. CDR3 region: CASSGPPGEQYF. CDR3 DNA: TGTGCCAGCAGCGGACCTCCGGGCGAGCAGTACTTC.

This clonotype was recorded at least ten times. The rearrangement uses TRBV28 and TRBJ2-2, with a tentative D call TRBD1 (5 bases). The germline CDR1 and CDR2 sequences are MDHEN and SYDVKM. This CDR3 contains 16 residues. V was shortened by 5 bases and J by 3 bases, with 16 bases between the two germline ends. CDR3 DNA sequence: TGTGCCAGCAGTCTCCCCCCTACAGGTTACACCGGGGAGCTGTTTTTT. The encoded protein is CASSLPPTGYTGELFF. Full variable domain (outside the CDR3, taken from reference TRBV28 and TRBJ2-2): DVKVTQSSRYLVKRTGEKVFLECVQDMDHENMFWYRQDPGLGLRLIYFSYDVKMKEKGDIPEGYSVSREKKERFSLILESASTNQTSMYLCASSLPPTGYTGELFFGEGSRLTVL.

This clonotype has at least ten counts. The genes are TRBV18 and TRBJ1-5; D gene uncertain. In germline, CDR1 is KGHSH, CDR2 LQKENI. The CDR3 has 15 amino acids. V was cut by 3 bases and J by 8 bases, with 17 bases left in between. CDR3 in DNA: TGTGCCAGCTCACCTTCGGCGGCATCCGATGAGCCCCAGCATTTT. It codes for CASSPSAASDEPQHF.

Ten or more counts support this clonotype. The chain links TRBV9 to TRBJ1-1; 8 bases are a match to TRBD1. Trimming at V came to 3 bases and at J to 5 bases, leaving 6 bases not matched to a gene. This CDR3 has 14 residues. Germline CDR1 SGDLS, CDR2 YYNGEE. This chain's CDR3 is CASSAFTGGTEAFF. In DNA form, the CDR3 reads TGTGCCAGCAGCGCCTTTACAGGGGGGACTGAAGCTTTCTTT.

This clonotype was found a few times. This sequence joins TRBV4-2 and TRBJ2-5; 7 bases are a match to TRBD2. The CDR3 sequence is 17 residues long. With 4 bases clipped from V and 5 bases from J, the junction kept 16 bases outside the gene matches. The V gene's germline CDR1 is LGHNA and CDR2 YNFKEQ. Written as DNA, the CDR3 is TGTGCCAGCAGCCCGCGGTCGATCGGGGGGTCCCGGGAGACCCAGTACTTC. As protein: CASSPRSIGGSRETQYF.

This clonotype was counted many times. The CDR3 DNA is TGTGCCAGCAGCTTGAGTGGGGTGGGAGAGACCCAGTACTTC. The encoded protein is CASSLSGVGETQYF. The rearrangement uses TRBV5-8 and TRBJ2-5; D gene uncertain. This CDR3 is built from 14 residues. Germline CDR1 SGHTS, CDR2 YDEGEE. Trimming left V 1 base short and J 4 bases short, with 11 bases between.

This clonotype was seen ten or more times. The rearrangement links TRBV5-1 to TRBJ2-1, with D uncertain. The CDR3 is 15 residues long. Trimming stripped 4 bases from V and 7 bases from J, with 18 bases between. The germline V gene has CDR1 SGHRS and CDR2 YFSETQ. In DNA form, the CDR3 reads TGCGCCAGCAGCCCCCGACATACCCGGTTGAATGAGCAGTTCTTC. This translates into CASSPRHTRLNEQFF.

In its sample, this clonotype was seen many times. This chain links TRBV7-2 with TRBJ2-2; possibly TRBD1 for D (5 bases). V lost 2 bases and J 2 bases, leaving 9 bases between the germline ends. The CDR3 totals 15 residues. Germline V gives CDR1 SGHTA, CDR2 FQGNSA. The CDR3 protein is CASSLLGQNTGELFF. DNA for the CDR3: TGTGCCAGCAGCTTACTCGGACAAAACACCGGGGAGCTGTTTTTT.

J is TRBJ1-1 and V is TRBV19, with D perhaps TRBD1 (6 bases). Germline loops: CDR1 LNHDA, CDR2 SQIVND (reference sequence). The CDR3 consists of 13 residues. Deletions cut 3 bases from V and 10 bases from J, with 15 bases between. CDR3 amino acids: CASSIGGSRGAFF. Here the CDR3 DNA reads TGTGCCAGTAGTATTGGAGGAAGCAGGGGAGCTTTCTTT.

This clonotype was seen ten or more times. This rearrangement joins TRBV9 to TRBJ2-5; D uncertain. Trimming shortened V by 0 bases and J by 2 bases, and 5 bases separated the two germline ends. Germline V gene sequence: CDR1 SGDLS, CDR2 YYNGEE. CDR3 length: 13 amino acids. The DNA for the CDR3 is TGTGCCAGCAGCGTAGGGCCTCAAGAGACCCAGTACTTC. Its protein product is CASSVGPQETQYF.

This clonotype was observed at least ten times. The CDR3 DNA reads TGTGCCACGGGGAGACTGAACACTGAAGCTTTCTTT. This codes for CATGRLNTEAFF. The V gene is TRBV10-3, the J gene TRBJ1-1, with D unclear. Trimming stripped 10 bases from V and 0 bases from J, with 9 bases between. Germline CDR1 ENHRY, CDR2 SYGVKD. The CDR3 loop spans 12 amino acids.

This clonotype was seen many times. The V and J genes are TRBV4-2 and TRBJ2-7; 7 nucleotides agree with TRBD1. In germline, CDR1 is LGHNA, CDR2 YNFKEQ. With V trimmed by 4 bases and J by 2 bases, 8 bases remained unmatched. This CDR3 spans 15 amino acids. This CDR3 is CASSPRQGVAYEQYF. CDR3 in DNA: TGTGCCAGCAGCCCGCGACAGGGCGTCGCCTACGAGCAGTACTTC.

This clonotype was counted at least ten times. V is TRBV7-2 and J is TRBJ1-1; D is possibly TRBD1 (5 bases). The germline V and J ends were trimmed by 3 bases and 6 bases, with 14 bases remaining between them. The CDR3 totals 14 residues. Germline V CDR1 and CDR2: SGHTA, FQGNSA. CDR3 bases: TGTGCCAGCAGCTTCGCGGGGGGAGTCTCTGAAGCTTTCTTT. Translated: CASSFAGGVSEAFF.

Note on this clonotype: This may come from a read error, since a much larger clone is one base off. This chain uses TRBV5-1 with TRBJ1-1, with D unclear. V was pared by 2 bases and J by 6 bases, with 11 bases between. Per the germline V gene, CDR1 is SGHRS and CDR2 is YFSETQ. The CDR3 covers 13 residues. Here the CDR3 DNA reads TGCGCCAGCAGCTTCGAGCCGGTGGCTGAAGCTTTCTTT. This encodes CASSFEPVAEAFF.